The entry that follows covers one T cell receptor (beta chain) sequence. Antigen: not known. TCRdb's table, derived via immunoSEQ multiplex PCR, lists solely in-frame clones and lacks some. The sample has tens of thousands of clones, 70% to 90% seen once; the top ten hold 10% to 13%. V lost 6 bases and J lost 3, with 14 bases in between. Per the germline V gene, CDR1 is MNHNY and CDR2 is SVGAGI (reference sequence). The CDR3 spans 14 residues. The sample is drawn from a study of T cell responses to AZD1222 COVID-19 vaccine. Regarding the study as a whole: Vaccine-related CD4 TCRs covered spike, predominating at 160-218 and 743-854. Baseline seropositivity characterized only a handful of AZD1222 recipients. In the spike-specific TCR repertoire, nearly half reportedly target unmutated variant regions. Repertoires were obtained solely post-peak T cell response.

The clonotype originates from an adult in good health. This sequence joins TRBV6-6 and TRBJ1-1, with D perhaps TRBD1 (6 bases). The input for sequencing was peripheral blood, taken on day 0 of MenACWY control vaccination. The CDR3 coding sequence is TGTGCCAGCAGACTGACAGGAGACCACACTGAAGCTTTCTTT. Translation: CASRLTGDHTEAFF.